These 6 T cell receptor beta chains came from one sample sequenced in a study of T cell responses to AZD1222 COVID-19 vaccine. Sequencing used immunoSEQ multiplex PCR; TCRdb keeps in-frame clones, though not all of them. The sample lists about 140,000 clones, approximately 95% occurring once. The sample was peripheral blood, taken on day 0 of MenACWY control vaccination. These receptors all stem from an adult in good health.

This clone was seen a single time. The rearrangement links TRBV5-1 to TRBJ1-3; D gene uncertain. Trimming took off 0 bases at V and 0 bases at J, with 10 bases between the two ends. The CDR3 runs 16 residues. The V gene's germline CDR1 is SGHRS and CDR2 YFSETQ. The CDR3 coding sequence is TGCGCCAGCAGCTTGGGGGTTCGGGGCTCTGGAAACACCATATATTTT. Translating gives CASSLGVRGSGNTIYF.

This sequence joins TRBV7-6 and TRBJ2-7; 7 nucleotides align to TRBD1. With 4 bases clipped from V and 2 bases from J, the junction kept 11 bases outside the gene matches. The CDR3 loop spans 16 amino acids. Germline V lookup: CDR1 SGHVS, CDR2 FNYEAQ. The CDR3 DNA reads TGTGCCAGCAGCTCACGCCCGGGACAGTCTGCCTACGAGCAGTACTTC. This translates into CASSSRPGQSAYEQYF.

This chain uses TRBV25-1 with TRBJ1-3, with D perhaps matching TRBD1 (5 bases). V was shortened by 5 bases and J by 1 base, with 9 bases between the two germline ends. Germline V CDR1 and CDR2: MGHDK, SYGVNS. The CDR3 covers 14 residues. The CDR3 DNA sequence: TGTGCCAGCAGTTTCGGGGCTTCTGGAAACACCATATATTTT. Translated: CASSFGASGNTIYF.

V and J are TRBV27 and TRBJ1-2; possible D gene TRBD1, 5 bases. The CDR3 extends over 13 amino acids. The ends were cut back, 5 bases at V and 8 bases at J, with 15 bases in the middle. Germline V gene data show CDR1 as MNHEY and CDR2 as SMNVEV (reference sequence). This chain's CDR3 is CASSASGLWGYTF. The CDR3 nucleotides read TGTGCCAGCAGTGCTTCAGGGCTTTGGGGCTACACCTTC.

The chain combines TRBV14 with TRBJ2-1; 9 nucleotides match TRBD2. The germline CDR1 and CDR2 sequences are SGHDN and FVKESK. The CDR3 extends over 21 amino acids. V lost 1 base to trimming and J lost 0 bases; unmatched junction nucleotides: 16. CDR3 region: CASSQVSFLAGAPSSYNEQFF. The CDR3 DNA reads TGTGCCAGCAGCCAAGTGAGTTTCTTAGCGGGGGCCCCGAGCTCCTACAATGAGCAGTTCTTC.

The rearrangement joins TRBV9 to TRBJ2-7; 9 nucleotides agree with TRBD2. The CDR3 length is 15 residues. V was pared by 0 bases and J by 3 bases, with 4 bases of the junction left unmatched. The V gene's germline CDR1 is SGDLS and CDR2 YYNGEE. CDR3 protein: CASSVAASGIYEQYF. The DNA for the CDR3 is TGTGCCAGCAGCGTAGCGGCTAGCGGGATCTACGAGCAGTACTTC.